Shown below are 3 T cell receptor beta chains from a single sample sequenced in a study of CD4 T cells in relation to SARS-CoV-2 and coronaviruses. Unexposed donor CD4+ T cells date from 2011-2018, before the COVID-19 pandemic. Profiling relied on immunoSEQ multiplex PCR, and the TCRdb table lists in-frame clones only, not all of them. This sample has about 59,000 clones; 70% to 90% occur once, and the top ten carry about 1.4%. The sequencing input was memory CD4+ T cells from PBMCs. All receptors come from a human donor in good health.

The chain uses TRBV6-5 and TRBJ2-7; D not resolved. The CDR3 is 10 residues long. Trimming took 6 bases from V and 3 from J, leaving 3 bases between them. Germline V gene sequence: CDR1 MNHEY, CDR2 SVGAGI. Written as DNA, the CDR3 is TGTGCCAGCAGGGACTACGAGCAGTACTTC. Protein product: CASRDYEQYF.

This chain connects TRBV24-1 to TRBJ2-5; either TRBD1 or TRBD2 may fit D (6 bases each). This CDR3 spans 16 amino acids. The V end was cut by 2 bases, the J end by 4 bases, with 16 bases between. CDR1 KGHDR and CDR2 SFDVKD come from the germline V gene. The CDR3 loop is CATSDWGAGHRETQYF. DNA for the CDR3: TGTGCCACCAGTGATTGGGGGGCGGGACATAGAGAGACCCAGTACTTC.

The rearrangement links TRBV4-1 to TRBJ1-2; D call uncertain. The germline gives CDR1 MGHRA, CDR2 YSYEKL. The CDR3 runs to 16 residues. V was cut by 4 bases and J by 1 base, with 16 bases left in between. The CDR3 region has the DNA TGCGCCAGCAGCCTGAGTCCAACAGTGATTAACTATGGCTACACCTTC. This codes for CASSLSPTVINYGYTF.